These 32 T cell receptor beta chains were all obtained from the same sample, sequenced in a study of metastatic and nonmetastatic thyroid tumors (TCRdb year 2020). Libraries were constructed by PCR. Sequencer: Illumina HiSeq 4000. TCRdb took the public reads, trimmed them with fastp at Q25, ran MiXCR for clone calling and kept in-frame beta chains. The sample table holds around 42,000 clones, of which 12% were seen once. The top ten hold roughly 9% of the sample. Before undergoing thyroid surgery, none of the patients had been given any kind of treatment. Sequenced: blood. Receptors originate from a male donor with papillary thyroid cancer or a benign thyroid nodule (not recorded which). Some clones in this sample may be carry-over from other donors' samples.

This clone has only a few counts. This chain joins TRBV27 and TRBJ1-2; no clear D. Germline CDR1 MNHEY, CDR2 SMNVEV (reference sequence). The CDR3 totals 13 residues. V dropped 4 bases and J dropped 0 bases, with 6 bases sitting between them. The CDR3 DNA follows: TGTGCCAGCAGTTCCCGCCCTAACTATGGCTACACCTTC. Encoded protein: CASSSRPNYGYTF.

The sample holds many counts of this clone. As DNA, the CDR3 is TGTGCCAGCAGCCCCCTAGCGGGAGGGCACTACGAGCAGTACTTC. Its translation is CASSPLAGGHYEQYF. The V gene is TRBV7-2, the J gene TRBJ2-7; 12 bases fit TRBD2. V was clipped by 5 bases and J by 3 bases; unmatched bases: 5. The CDR3 totals 15 residues. Germline V lookup: CDR1 SGHTA, CDR2 FQGNSA.

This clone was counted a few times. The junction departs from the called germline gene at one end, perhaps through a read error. The CDR3 DNA is TGTGCCAGCACCCGGGCGGGAGGGGTCACCGGGGAGCTATTTTTT. Protein: CASTRAGGVTGELFF. J is TRBJ2-2 and V is TRBV12-3 or TRBV12-4, with 9 bases identical to TRBD2. The CDR3 length is 15 residues.

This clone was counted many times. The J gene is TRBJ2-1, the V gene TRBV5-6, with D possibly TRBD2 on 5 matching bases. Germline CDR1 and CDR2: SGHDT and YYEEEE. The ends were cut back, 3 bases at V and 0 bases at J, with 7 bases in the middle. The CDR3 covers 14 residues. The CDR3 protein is CASSSGSSYNEQFF. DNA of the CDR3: TGTGCCAGCAGCTCGGGGAGCTCCTACAATGAGCAGTTCTTC.

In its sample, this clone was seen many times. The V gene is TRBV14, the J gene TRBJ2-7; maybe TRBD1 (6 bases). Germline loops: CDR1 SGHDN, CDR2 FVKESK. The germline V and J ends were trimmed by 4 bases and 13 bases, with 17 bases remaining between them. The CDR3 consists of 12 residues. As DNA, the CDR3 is TGTGCCAGCAGCCCGACCGGACAGCCACGTTACTTC. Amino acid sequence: CASSPTGQPRYF.

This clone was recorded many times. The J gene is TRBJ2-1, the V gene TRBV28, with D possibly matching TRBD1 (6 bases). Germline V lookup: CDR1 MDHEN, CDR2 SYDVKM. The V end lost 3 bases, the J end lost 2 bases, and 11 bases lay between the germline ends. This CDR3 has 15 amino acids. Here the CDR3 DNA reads TGTGCCAGCAGTTTGGGGGCAAGAACCTACAATGAGCAGTTCTTC. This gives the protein CASSLGARTYNEQFF. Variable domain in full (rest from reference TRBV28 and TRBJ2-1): DVKVTQSSRYLVKRTGEKVFLECVQDMDHENMFWYRQDPGLGLRLIYFSYDVKMKEKGDIPEGYSVSREKKERFSLILESASTNQTSMYLCASSLGARTYNEQFFGPGTRLTVL.

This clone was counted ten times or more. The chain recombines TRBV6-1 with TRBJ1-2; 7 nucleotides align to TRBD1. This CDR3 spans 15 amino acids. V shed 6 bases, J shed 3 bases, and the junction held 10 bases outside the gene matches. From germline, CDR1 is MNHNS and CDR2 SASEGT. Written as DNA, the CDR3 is TGTGCCAGCAGAGATTTGGGACAGTTCTACTATGGCTACACCTTC. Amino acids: CASRDLGQFYYGYTF.

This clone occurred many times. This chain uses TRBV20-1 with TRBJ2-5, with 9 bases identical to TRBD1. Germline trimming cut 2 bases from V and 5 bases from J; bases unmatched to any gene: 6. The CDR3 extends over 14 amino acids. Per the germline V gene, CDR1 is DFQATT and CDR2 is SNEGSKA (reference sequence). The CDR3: CSARPGQGFETQYF. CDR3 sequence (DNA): TGCAGTGCTAGACCAGGACAGGGGTTTGAGACCCAGTACTTC.

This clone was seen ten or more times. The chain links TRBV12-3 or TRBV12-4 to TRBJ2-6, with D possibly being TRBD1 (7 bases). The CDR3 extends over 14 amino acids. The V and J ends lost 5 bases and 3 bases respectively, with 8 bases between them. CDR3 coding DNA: TGTGCCAGCAGTCAGGGGGGTGGGGCCAACGTCCTGACTTTC. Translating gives CASSQGGGANVLTF.

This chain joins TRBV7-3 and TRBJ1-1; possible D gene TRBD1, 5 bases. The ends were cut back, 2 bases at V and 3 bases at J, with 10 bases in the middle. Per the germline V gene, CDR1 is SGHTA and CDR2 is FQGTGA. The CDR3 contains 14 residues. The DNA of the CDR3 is TGTGCCAGCAGCTTATTGGTGGGGGACACTGAAGCTTTCTTT. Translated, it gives CASSLLVGDTEAFF.

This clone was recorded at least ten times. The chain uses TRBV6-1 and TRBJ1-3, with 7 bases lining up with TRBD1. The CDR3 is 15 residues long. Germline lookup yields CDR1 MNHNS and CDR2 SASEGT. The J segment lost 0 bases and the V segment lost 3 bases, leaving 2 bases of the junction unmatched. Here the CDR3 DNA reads TGTGCCAGCAGTGAGGGACAGCCCTCTGGAAACACCATATATTTT. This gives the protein CASSEGQPSGNTIYF.

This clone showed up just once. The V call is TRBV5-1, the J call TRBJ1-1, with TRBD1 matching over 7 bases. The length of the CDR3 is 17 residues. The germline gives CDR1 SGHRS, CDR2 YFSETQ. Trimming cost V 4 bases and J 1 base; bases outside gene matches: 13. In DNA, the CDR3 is TGCGCCAGCAGCGTCCAGGGGGGAATGGTTTGGAACACTGAAGCTTTCTTT. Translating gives CASSVQGGMVWNTEAFF.

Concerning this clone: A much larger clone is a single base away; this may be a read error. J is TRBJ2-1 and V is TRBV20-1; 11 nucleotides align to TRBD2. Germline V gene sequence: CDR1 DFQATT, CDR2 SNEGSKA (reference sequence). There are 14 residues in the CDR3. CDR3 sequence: CSVPGTSGHNEQLF. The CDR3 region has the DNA TGCAGTGTTCCCGGGACTAGCGGACACAATGAGCAGTTATTC.

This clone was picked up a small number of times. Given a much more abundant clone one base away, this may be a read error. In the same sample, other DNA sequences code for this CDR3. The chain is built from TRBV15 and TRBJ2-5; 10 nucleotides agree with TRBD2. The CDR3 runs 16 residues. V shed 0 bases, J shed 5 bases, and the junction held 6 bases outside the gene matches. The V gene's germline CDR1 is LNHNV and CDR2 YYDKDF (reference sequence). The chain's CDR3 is CATSRDLPAGGETQYF. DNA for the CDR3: TGTGCCACCAGCAGAGATCTTCCAGCGGGGGGGGAGACCCAGTACTTC. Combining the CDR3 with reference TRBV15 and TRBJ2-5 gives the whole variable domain DAMVIQNPRYQVTQFGKPVTLSCSQTLNHNVMYWYQQKSSQAPKLLFHYYDKDFNNEADTPDNFQSRRPNTSFCFLDIRSPGLGDTAMYLCATSRDLPAGGETQYFGPGTRLLVL.

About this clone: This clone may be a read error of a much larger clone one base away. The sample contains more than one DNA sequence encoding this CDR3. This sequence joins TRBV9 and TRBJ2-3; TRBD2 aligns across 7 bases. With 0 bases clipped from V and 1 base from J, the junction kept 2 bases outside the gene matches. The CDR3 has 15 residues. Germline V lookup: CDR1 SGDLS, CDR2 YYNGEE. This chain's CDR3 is CASSVGGSGTDTQYF. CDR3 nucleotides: TGTGCCAGCAGCGTAGGCGGGAGCGGCACAGATACGCAGTATTTT.

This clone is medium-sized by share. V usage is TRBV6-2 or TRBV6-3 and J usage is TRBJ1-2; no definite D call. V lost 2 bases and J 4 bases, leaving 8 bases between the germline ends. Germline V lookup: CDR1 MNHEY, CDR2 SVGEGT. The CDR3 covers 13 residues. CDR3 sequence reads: CASSYKGGYGYTF. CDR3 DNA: TGTGCCAGCAGTTACAAGGGAGGCTATGGCTACACCTTC.

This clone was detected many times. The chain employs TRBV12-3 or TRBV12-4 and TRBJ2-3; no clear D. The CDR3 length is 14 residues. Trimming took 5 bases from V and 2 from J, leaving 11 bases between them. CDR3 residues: CASSPRRATDTQYF. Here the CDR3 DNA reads TGTGCCAGCAGTCCACGACGAGCCACAGATACGCAGTATTTT.

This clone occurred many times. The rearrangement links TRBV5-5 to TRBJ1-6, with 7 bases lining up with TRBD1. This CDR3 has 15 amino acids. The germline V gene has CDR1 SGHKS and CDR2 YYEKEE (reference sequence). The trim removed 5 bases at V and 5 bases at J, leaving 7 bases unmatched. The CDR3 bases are TGTGCCAGCAGGCGGTTTGACAGGGATAATTCACCCCTCCACTTT. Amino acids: CASRRFDRDNSPLHF.

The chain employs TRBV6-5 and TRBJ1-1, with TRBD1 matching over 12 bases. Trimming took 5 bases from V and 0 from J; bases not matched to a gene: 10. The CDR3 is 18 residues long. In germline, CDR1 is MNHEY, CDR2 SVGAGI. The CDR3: CASSHRDRGLVMNTEAFF. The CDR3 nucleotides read TGTGCCAGCAGTCACCGGGACAGGGGGCTCGTTATGAACACTGAAGCTTTCTTT.

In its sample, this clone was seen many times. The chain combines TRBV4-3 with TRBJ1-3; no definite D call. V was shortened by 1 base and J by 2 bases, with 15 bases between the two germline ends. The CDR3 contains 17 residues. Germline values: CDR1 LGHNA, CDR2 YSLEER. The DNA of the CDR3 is TGCGCCAGCAGCCAAGGGCTTCTAGCGAGCGCTGGAAACACCATATATTTT. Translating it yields CASSQGLLASAGNTIYF.

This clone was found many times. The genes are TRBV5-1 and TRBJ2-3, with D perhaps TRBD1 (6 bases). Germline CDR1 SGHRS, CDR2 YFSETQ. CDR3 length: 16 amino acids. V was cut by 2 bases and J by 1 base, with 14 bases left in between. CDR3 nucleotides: TGCGCCAGCAGCTTAAGCGACAAGGGGGGCACAGATACGCAGTATTTT. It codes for CASSLSDKGGTDTQYF.

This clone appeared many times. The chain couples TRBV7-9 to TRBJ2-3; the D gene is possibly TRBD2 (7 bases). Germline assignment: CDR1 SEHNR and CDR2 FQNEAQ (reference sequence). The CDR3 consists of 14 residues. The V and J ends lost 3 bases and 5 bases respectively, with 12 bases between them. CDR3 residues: CASSLGEGEDTQYF. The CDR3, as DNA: TGTGCCAGCAGCTTGGGGGAGGGGGAAGATACGCAGTATTTT. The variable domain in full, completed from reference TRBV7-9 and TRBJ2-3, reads DTGVSQNPRHKITKRGQNVTFRCDPISEHNRLYWYRQTLGQGPEFLTYFQNEAQLEKSRLLSDRFSAERPKGSFSTLEIQRTEQGDSAMYLCASSLGEGEDTQYFGPGTRLTVL.

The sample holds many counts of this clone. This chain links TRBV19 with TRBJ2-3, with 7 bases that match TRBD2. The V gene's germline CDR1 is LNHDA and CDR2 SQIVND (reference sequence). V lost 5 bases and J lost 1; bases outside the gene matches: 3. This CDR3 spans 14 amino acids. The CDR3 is CASSPGLGTDTQYF. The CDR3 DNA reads TGTGCCAGTAGTCCCGGACTAGGCACAGATACGCAGTATTTT. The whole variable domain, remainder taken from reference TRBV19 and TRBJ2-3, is DGGITQSPKYLFRKEGQNVTLSCEQNLNHDAMYWYRQDPGQGLRLIYYSQIVNDFQKGDIAEGYSVSREKKESFPLTVTSAQKNPTAFYLCASSPGLGTDTQYFGPGTRLTVL.

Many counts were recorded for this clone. Written as DNA, the CDR3 is TGTGCCAGTAGTATAGATGGTAGGGGAGCCCAAGAGACCCAGTACTTC. Translation: CASSIDGRGAQETQYF. The rearrangement joins TRBV19 to TRBJ2-5; tentatively, D is TRBD1 or TRBD2 (5 bases each). Germline CDR1 reads LNHDA; CDR2 reads SQIVND (reference sequence). Trimming removed 0 bases at V and 1 base at J, with 12 bases between. The CDR3 runs to 16 residues.

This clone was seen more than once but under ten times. The CDR3 here is CASSLSGMETQYF. The CDR3 nucleotides are TGTGCCAGCAGCTTATCAGGGATGGAGACCCAGTACTTC. V usage is TRBV5-5 and J usage is TRBJ2-5; possibly TRBD1 for D (5 bases). CDR1 and CDR2 from the germline V gene are SGHKS and YYEKEE (reference sequence). Trimming left V 2 bases short and J 5 bases short, with 10 bases between. The CDR3 extends over 13 amino acids.

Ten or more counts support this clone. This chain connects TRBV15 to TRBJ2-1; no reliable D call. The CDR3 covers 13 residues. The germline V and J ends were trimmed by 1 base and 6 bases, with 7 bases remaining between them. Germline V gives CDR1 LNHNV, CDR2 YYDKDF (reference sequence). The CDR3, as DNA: TGTGCCACCAGCAGAGGGGGAAGCAATGAGCAGTTCTTC. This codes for CATSRGGSNEQFF.

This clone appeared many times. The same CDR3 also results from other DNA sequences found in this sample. The CDR3 nucleotides read TGTGCCAGCAGTCCCCAGGGTGTAAGGCTTGGCTACACCTTC. This translates into CASSPQGVRLGYTF. V usage is TRBV13 and J usage is TRBJ1-2; tentatively, D is TRBD1 (5 bases). The CDR3 loop spans 14 amino acids. Trimming shortened V by 6 bases and J by 7 bases, and 18 bases separated the two germline ends. Germline V CDR1 and CDR2: PRHDT, FYEKMQ (reference sequence).

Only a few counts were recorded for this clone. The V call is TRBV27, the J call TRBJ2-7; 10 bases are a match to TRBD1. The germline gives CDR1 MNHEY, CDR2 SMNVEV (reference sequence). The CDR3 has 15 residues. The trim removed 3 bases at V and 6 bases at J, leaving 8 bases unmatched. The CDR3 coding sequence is TGTGCCAGCAGTTTTGTCGGACAGGGGGTCCTCGAGCAGTACTTC. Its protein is CASSFVGQGVLEQYF.

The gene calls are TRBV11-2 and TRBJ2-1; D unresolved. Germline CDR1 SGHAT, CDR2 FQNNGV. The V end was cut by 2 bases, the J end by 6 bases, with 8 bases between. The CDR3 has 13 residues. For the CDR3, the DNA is TGTGCCAGCAGCTTATCTTCGGGCAATGAGCAGTTCTTC. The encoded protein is CASSLSSGNEQFF.

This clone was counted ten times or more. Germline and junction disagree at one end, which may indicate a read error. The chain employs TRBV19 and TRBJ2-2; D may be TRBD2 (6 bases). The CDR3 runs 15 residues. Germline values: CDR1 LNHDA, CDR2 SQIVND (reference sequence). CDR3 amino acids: CASSIMGLNTGGLFF. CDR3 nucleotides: TGTGCCAGTAGTATTATGGGACTCAACACCGGGGGGCTGTTTTTT.

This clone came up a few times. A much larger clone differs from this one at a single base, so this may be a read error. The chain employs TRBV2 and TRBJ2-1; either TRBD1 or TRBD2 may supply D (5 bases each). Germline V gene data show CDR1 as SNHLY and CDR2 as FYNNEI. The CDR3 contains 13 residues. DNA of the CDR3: TGTGCCGGCAGTGAAGCCTATGAGAGGGGTAAATTCTTC. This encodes CAGSEAYERGKFF.

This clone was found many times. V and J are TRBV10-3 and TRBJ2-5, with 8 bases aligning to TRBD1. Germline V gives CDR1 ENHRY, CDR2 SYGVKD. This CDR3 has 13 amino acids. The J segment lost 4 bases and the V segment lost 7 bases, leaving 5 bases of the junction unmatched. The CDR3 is CAIKPQGAETQYF. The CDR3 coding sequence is TGTGCCATCAAACCTCAGGGGGCAGAGACCCAGTACTTC.